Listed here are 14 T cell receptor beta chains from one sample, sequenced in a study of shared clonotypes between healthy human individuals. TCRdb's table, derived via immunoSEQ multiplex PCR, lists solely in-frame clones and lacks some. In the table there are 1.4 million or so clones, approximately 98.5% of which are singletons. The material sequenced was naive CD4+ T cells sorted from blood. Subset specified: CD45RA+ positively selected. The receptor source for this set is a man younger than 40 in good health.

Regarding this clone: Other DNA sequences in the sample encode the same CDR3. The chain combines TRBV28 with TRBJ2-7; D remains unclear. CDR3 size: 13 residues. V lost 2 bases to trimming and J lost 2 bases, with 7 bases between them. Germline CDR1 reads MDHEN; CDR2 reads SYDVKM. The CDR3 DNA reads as TGTGCCAGCAGTTTACCCAGGACCTACGAGCAGTACTTC. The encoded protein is CASSLPRTYEQYF. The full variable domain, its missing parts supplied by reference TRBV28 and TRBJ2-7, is DVKVTQSSRYLVKRTGEKVFLECVQDMDHENMFWYRQDPGLGLRLIYFSYDVKMKEKGDIPEGYSVSREKKERFSLILESASTNQTSMYLCASSLPRTYEQYFGPGTRLTVT.

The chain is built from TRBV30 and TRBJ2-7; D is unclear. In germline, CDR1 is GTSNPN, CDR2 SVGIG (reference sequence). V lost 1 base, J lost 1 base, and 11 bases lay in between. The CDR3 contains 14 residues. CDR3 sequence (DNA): TGTGCCTGGAGTGAAGGCCTAGGTTCCTACGAGCAGTACTTC. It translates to CAWSEGLGSYEQYF.

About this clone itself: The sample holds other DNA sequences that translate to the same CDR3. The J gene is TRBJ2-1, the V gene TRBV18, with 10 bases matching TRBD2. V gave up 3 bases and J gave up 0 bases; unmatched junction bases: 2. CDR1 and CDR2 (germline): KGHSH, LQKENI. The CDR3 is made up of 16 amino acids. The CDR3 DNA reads TGTGCCAGCTCACCTCCTAGCGGGGGCTCCTACAATGAGCAGTTCTTC. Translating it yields CASSPPSGGSYNEQFF. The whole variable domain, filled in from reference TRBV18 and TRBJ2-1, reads NAGVMQNPRHLVRRRGQEARLRCSPMKGHSHVYWYRQLPEEGLKFMVYLQKENIIDESGMPKERFSAEFPKEGPSILRIQQVVRGDSAAYFCASSPPSGGSYNEQFFGPGTRLTVL.

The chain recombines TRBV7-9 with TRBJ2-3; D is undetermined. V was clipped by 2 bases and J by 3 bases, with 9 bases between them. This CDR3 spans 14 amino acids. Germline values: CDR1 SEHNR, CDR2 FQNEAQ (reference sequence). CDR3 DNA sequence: TGTGCCAGCAGCTTATATTTGCCTACAGATACGCAGTATTTT. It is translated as CASSLYLPTDTQYF.

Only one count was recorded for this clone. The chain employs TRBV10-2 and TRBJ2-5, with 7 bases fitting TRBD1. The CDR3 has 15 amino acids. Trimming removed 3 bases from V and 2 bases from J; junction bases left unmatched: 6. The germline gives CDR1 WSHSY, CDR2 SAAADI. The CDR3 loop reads CASSELQGLQETQYF. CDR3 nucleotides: TGCGCCAGCAGTGAACTACAGGGGTTACAAGAGACCCAGTACTTC.

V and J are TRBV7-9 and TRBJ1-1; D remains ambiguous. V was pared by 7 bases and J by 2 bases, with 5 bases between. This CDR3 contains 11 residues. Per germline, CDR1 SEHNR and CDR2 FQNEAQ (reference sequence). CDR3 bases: TGTGCCAGCATGGGTAACACTGAAGCTTTCTTT. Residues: CASMGNTEAFF.

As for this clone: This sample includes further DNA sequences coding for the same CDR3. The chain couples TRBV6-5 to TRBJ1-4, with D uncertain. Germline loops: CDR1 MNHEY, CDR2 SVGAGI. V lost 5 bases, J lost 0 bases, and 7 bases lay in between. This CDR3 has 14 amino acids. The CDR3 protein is CASSGTATNEKLFF. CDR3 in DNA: TGTGCCAGCAGTGGAACTGCAACTAATGAAAAACTGTTTTTT.

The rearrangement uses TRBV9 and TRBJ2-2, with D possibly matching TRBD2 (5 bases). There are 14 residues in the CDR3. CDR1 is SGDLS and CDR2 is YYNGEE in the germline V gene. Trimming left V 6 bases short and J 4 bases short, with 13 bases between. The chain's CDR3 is CASKVGAGTGELFF. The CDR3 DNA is TGTGCCAGCAAAGTGGGCGCGGGCACCGGGGAGCTGTTTTTT.

CDR3 in amino acids: CASSFFSWGDPYEQYF. CDR3 DNA: TGTGCCAGCAGCTTTTTCAGTTGGGGGGACCCCTACGAGCAGTACTTC. The chain has TRBV7-9 and TRBJ2-7; D possibly corresponds to TRBD2 (6 bases). This CDR3 has 16 amino acids. Germline V gene sequence: CDR1 SEHNR, CDR2 FQNEAQ (reference sequence). Trimming removed 3 bases from V and 2 bases from J, with 17 bases in between.

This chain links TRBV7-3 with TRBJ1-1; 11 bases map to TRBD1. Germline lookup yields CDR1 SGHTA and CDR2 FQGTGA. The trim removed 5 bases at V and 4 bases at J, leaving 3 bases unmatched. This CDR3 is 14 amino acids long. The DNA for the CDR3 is TGTGCCAGCAGCAGGACAGGGGGCAGCACTGAAGCTTTCTTT. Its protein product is CASSRTGGSTEAFF. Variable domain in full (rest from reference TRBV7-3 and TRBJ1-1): GAGVSQTPSNKVTEKGKYVELRCDPISGHTALYWYRQSLGQGPEFLIYFQGTGAADDSGLPNDRFFAVRPEGSVSTLKIQRTERGDSAVYLCASSRTGGSTEAFFGQGTRLTVV.

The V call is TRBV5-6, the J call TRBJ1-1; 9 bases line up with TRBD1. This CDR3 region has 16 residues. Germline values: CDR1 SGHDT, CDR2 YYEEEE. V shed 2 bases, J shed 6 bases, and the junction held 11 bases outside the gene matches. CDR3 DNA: TGTGCCAGCAGCTTAATTGGTAGGACAGGGGTCGCTGAAGCTTTCTTT. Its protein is CASSLIGRTGVAEAFF. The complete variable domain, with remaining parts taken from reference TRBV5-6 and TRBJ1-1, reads DAGVTQSPTHLIKTRGQQVTLRCSPKSGHDTVSWYQQALGQGPQFIFQYYEEEERQRGNFPDRFSGHQFPNYSSELNVNALLLGDSALYLCASSLIGRTGVAEAFFGQGTRLTVV.

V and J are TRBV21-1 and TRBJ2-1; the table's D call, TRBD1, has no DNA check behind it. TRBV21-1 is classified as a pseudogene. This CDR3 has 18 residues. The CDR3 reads CASSKDGTGSLQNNEQFF. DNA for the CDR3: TGTGCCAGCAGCAAAGATGGGACAGGGTCCCTACAAAACAATGAGCAGTTCTTC.

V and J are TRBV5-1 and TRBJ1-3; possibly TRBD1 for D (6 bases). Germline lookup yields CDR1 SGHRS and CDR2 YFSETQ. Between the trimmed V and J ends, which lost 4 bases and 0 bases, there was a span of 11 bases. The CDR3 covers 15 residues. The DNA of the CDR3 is TGCGCCAGCAGCCCTAGGGGGGACTCTGGAAACACCATATATTTT. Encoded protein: CASSPRGDSGNTIYF.

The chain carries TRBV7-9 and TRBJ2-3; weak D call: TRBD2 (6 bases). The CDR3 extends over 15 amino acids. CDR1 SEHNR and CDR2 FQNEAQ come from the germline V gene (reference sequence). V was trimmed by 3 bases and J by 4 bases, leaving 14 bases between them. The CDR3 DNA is TGTGCCAGCAGCTTTATCGGGAGAGGCCCAGATACGCAGTATTTT. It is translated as CASSFIGRGPDTQYF.